This entry features one TCR beta chain sequence. CDR1 and CDR2 (germline): MNHEY, SVGAGI. The CDR3 is 14 residues long. Trimming left V 7 bases short and J 3 bases short, with 13 bases between. The table came from immunoSEQ multiplex PCR; TCRdb's copy has only in-frame clones and leaves some out. The sample has about 67,000 clones; about 90% are singletons. This record belongs to a study of control samples from healthy donors and cancer patients. Sequencing input: PBMCs. This receptor was identified in a woman between 50 and 59 years old with head and neck cancer. The genes are TRBV6-5 and TRBJ2-1; D is perhaps TRBD2 (7 bases). CDR3 protein: CASKGGIYYNEQFF. CDR3 nucleotides: TGTGCCAGCAAGGGGGGGATCTACTACAATGAGCAGTTCTTC.